These 4 T cell receptor beta chains share one sample of origin, sequenced in a study of OX40 agonist ivuxolimab in advanced cancers. Sequencing was performed with immunoSEQ multiplex PCR; in TCRdb, only in-frame clones are kept and a portion is missing. The repertoire has about 79,000 clones, approximately 81% of them found once; the top ten carry roughly 4.5%. This sample comprised CD4+ or CD8+ T cells sorted from blood, obtained in a trial of the OX40 agonist ivuxolimab. The origin of the receptors is an adult with an advanced solid tumor such as melanoma, head and neck, liver or kidney cancer.

This clone was seen a few times. The chain is built from TRBV13 and TRBJ2-7, with 11 positions matching TRBD2. The CDR3 is made up of 13 amino acids. CDR1 and CDR2 (germline): PRHDT, FYEKMQ (reference sequence). J gave up 6 bases and V 8 bases, and 6 bases lay outside the gene matches. CDR3 sequence reads: CASGLAGEGEQYF. In nucleotides, the CDR3 is TGTGCCAGCGGACTAGCGGGCGAAGGCGAGCAGTACTTC. The entire variable domain, with the rest obtained from reference TRBV13 and TRBJ2-7, is as follows: AAGVIQSPRHLIKEKRETATLKCYPIPRHDTVYWYQQGPGQDPQFLISFYEKMQSDKGSIPDRFSAQQFSDYHSELNMSSLELGDSALYFCASGLAGEGEQYFGPGTRLTVT.

This clone has just one count. The chain combines TRBV19 with TRBJ2-1; TRBD2 agrees at 9 bases. Germline V lookup: CDR1 LNHDA, CDR2 SQIVND (reference sequence). This CDR3 is 15 amino acids long. The junction had 6 bases not matched to a gene; V was cut back by 1 base and J by 8 bases. The CDR3 reads CASSIAAGGVYEQFF. Here the CDR3 DNA reads TGTGCCAGTAGTATAGCAGCGGGGGGTGTCTATGAGCAGTTCTTC.

The J gene is TRBJ2-3, the V gene TRBV2; possible D gene TRBD1, 6 bases. Trimming shortened V by 4 bases and J by 1 base, and 12 bases separated the two germline ends. Germline loops: CDR1 SNHLY, CDR2 FYNNEI. This CDR3 spans 15 amino acids. The CDR3 DNA reads as TGTGCCAGCAGTGCTGGGGGCCTAGGCACAGATACGCAGTATTTT. This codes for CASSAGGLGTDTQYF.

This clone appeared a single time. This sequence joins TRBV5-4 and TRBJ2-2, with TRBD2 identical over 10 bases. V dropped 3 bases and J dropped 3; count of bases not matched to a gene: 5. Germline V gives CDR1 SGHNT, CDR2 YYREEE (reference sequence). The CDR3 totals 16 residues. The CDR3 nucleotides read TGTGCCAGCAGCTCCCGGACTAGCGGATACACCGGGGAGCTGTTTTTT. Protein: CASSSRTSGYTGELFF.